These 2 T cell receptor beta chains were all obtained from the same sample, sequenced in a study of blood T cell repertoires in COVID-19. Sequencing was performed with immunoSEQ multiplex PCR; in TCRdb, only in-frame clones are kept and a portion is missing. The table includes 60,000 to 95,000 clones, approximately 79% detected once. What was sequenced was peripheral blood. The receptors were gathered from a human donor with acute or convalescent COVID-19. The donor label of this sample is uncertain.

The rearrangement joins TRBV6-6 to TRBJ2-3, with 9 bases identical to TRBD2. CDR1 MNHNY and CDR2 SVGAGI come from the germline V gene (reference sequence). Germline trimming cut 4 bases from V and 0 bases from J; bases unmatched to any gene: 5. The CDR3 has 16 amino acids. The CDR3 spells CASSSLAGASTDTQYF. CDR3 nucleotide sequence: TGTGCCAGCAGTTCCTTAGCGGGAGCAAGCACAGATACGCAGTATTTT.

This clone occurred once. The CDR3 sequence: CASSLSRPSSYEQYF. The CDR3 coding sequence is TGTGCCAGCAGTTTGTCTAGACCTAGCTCCTACGAGCAGTACTTC. The rearrangement uses TRBV27 and TRBJ2-7; D gene uncertain. The CDR3 covers 15 residues. Trimming removed 3 bases from V and 0 bases from J, with 12 bases in between. CDR1 is MNHEY and CDR2 is SMNVEV in the germline V gene (reference sequence).